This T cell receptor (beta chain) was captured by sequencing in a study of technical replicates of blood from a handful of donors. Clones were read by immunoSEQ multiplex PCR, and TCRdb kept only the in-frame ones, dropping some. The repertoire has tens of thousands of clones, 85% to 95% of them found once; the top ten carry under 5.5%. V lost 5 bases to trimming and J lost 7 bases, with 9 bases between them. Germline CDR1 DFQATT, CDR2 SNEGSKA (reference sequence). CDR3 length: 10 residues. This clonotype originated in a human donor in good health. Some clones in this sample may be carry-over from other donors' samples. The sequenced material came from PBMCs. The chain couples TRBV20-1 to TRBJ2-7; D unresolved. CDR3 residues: CSASAGEQYF. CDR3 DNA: TGCAGTGCTTCGGCCGGGGAGCAGTACTTC.